This TCR beta chain stems from a study of CD8 T cells in ankylosing spondylitis. Findings of the study overall: Previous work reported some of these motif variants in the synovial fluid and blood of reactive arthritis.

Concerning this clonotype itself: Its specificity is not known.

Each CDR3 protein is one row after TCRdb ran MiXCR on the 5' RACE reads. The data hold some 200,000 distinct CDR3 sequences, with 9.5% to 15% observed a single time. The sample taken for sequencing was blood, either unsorted or a sorted T cell fraction (not recorded which). The source of this sequence is a male donor with ankylosing spondylitis or in good health (not recorded which).

The CDR3 region is CSARDANTEAFF. CDR3 sequence (DNA): TGCAGTGCTAGAGATGCCAACACTGAAGCTTTCTTT. The chain carries TRBV20-1 and TRBJ1-1; D gene uncertain. With 0 bases removed from V and 2 bases from J, the gap between germline ends came to 4 bases. Germline-derived CDR1 and CDR2 are DFQATT and SNEGSKA (reference sequence). The CDR3 runs 12 residues.